Each of the 17 T cell receptor beta chains below was sequenced from the same sample in a study of patients and donors after allogeneic stem cell transplantation. TCRdb fed the RT-PCR reads into MiXCR, producing one record per CDR3 protein. Found here are about 960,000 distinct CDR3 sequences, approximately 18% of them singletons; the top ten hold about 6%. The sequenced sample consisted of blood, either unsorted or a sorted T cell fraction (not recorded which). The receptor set was obtained from a human donor who was either an allogeneic HSCT recipient or a stem cell or donor lymphocyte infusion donor (not recorded which). It is not recorded whose cells these are; they may come from a transplant donor.

The chain combines TRBV27 with TRBJ1-6; D is unresolved. Germline values: CDR1 MNHEY, CDR2 SMNVEV (reference sequence). The CDR3 sequence is 15 residues long. With 1 base removed from V and 8 bases from J, the gap between germline ends came to 12 bases. CDR3 sequence reads: CASSLYGVEDSPLHF. As DNA, the CDR3 is TGTGCCAGCAGTTTATATGGGGTTGAAGATTCACCCCTCCACTTT.

This chain joins TRBV10-3 and TRBJ2-3; a weak D match, TRBD2 (5 bases). V lost 3 bases and J 3 bases, leaving 10 bases between the germline ends. Germline V gives CDR1 ENHRY, CDR2 SYGVKD. The CDR3 loop spans 14 amino acids. The CDR3 region is CAISDLALTDTQYF. The CDR3 DNA sequence: TGTGCCATCAGTGATCTAGCATTAACAGATACGCAGTATTTT.

This clonotype was found a few times. The rearrangement joins TRBV20-1 to TRBJ1-1; D not resolved. Germline V lookup: CDR1 DFQATT, CDR2 SNEGSKA (reference sequence). CDR3 size: 14 residues. Trimming left V 5 bases short and J 5 bases short, with 18 bases between. The CDR3 loop is CSAPNPVGGTEAFF. CDR3 sequence (DNA): TGCAGTGCTCCAAACCCGGTCGGCGGAACTGAAGCTTTCTTT.

This clonotype was observed a handful of times. The V gene is TRBV7-2, the J gene TRBJ1-1, with D perhaps TRBD1 (5 bases). The CDR3 has 15 amino acids. In germline, CDR1 is SGHTA, CDR2 FQGNSA. The ends were cut back, 5 bases at V and 5 bases at J, with 18 bases in the middle. CDR3 in DNA: TGTGCCAGCAGCCGCAGAAGCAGGGTAGGAACTGAAGCTTTCTTT. Protein sequence: CASSRRSRVGTEAFF.

The rearrangement uses TRBV20-1 and TRBJ2-3; tentatively, D is TRBD2 (5 bases). Trimming left V 0 bases short and J 2 bases short, with 15 bases between. CDR3 length: 16 residues. Germline CDR1 DFQATT, CDR2 SNEGSKA (reference sequence). The CDR3 nucleotides read TGCAGTGCTAGAGATTTATTCAGCGGACCCACAGATACGCAGTATTTT. As protein: CSARDLFSGPTDTQYF.

This clonotype was recorded a few times. The rearrangement joins TRBV27 to TRBJ2-1; perhaps TRBD2 as D (5 bases). This CDR3 comprises 13 residues. V was clipped by 4 bases and J by 6 bases, with 10 bases between them. CDR1 and CDR2 from the germline V gene are MNHEY and SMNVEV (reference sequence). CDR3 in amino acids: CASSSWTRNEQFF. The DNA of the CDR3 is TGTGCCAGCAGTTCTTGGACTCGCAATGAGCAGTTCTTC.

The chain combines TRBV6-1 with TRBJ2-5; D is possibly TRBD1 (5 bases). Germline assignment: CDR1 MNHNS and CDR2 SASEGT. This CDR3 has 15 residues. V lost 4 bases and J lost 2, with 14 bases in between. As DNA, the CDR3 is TGTGCCAGCAGTGGACAGCCCCTGGGGCAAGAGACCCAGTACTTC. This encodes CASSGQPLGQETQYF.

V gene TRBV2 combines with J gene TRBJ2-3; D tentatively fits TRBD1 or TRBD2 (5 bases each). The V gene's germline CDR1 is SNHLY and CDR2 FYNNEI. The CDR3 extends over 12 amino acids. Trimming shortened V by 2 bases and J by 10 bases, and 10 bases separated the two germline ends. CDR3 residues: CASSELGDSQYF. The CDR3 DNA sequence: TGTGCCAGCAGTGAACTGGGGGATTCGCAGTATTTT.

This clonotype was detected only a few times. This chain connects TRBV20-1 to TRBJ2-3; 8 bases are a match to TRBD2. V lost 3 bases to trimming and J lost 4 bases; unmatched junction nucleotides: 6. The CDR3 has 14 residues. Germline V gene lookup returns CDR1 DFQATT and CDR2 SNEGSKA (reference sequence). CDR3 DNA: TGCAGTGCTAGCCGGGGGGGCAGGGCAGATACGCAGTATTTT. The encoded protein is CSASRGGRADTQYF.

This clonotype appeared a few times. This chain joins TRBV12-3 or TRBV12-4 and TRBJ1-6; 7 nucleotides match TRBD1. This CDR3 spans 14 amino acids. V shed 6 bases and J 11 bases; nucleotides not matched to a gene: 10. CDR3 DNA: TGTGCCAGCAGCTTGACAGGGACGAGTACACCCCTCCACTTT. It encodes CASSLTGTSTPLHF.

The V call is TRBV6-2 or TRBV6-3, the J call TRBJ2-1, with D uncertain. Germline values: CDR1 MNHEY, CDR2 SVGEGT. The CDR3 has 11 residues. V gave up 5 bases and J gave up 12 bases, with 11 bases separating them. CDR3 residues: CASSQDVGQFF. In DNA, the CDR3 is TGTGCCAGCAGTCAAGACGTGGGGCAGTTCTTC.

The chain carries TRBV12-3 or TRBV12-4 and TRBJ1-1, with TRBD1 identical over 8 bases. The CDR3 has 15 amino acids. V shed 5 bases and J 6 bases; nucleotides not matched to a gene: 11. CDR3 DNA sequence: TGTGCCAGCAGTCTAAGAAGGACAGGGCGCTCTGAAGCTTTCTTT. It specifies CASSLRRTGRSEAFF.

This clonotype has only a few counts. CDR3 region: CAWGGWRTFSYNEQFF. Here the CDR3 DNA reads TGTGCCTGGGGAGGGTGGCGGACATTCTCCTACAATGAGCAGTTCTTC. The chain employs TRBV30 and TRBJ2-1; the D gene is possibly TRBD2 (6 bases). The CDR3 length is 16 residues. V lost 5 bases and J 0 bases, leaving 17 bases between the germline ends. Germline values: CDR1 GTSNPN, CDR2 SVGIG (reference sequence).

This clonotype was found a few times. The rearrangement links TRBV5-6 to TRBJ2-3, with D uncertain. Deletions cut 1 base from V and 6 bases from J, with 9 bases between. The CDR3 is 13 amino acids. The germline gives CDR1 SGHDT, CDR2 YYEEEE. The CDR3 here is CASSLPPADTQYF. CDR3 in DNA: TGTGCCAGCAGCTTGCCACCGGCGGATACGCAGTATTTT. Using reference TRBV5-6 and TRBJ2-3 for the parts outside the CDR3, the full variable domain is DAGVTQSPTHLIKTRGQQVTLRCSPKSGHDTVSWYQQALGQGPQFIFQYYEEEERQRGNFPDRFSGHQFPNYSSELNVNALLLGDSALYLCASSLPPADTQYFGPGTRLTVL.

On this clonotype itself: One end of the junction is discordant with germline, which a read error may explain. The V call is TRBV4-1, the J call TRBJ1-1, with D maybe TRBD1 (6 bases). The CDR3 has 14 residues. The V gene's germline CDR1 is MGHRA and CDR2 YSYEKL. CDR3 region: CASSQDRNRADAFF. In nucleotides, the CDR3 is TGCGCCAGCAGCCAAGACCGGAACAGGGCTGACGCTTTCTTT.

This clonotype was detected only a few times. V and J are TRBV5-1 and TRBJ1-2, with unresolved D. The V end was cut by 7 bases, the J end by 3 bases, with 10 bases between. Germline CDR1 reads SGHRS; CDR2 reads YFSETQ. CDR3 length equals 12 residues. The CDR3 loop is CASSGDHYGYTF. CDR3 DNA: TGCGCCAGCTCCGGTGATCACTATGGCTACACCTTC.

This clonotype was seen a few times. The V and J genes are TRBV29-1 and TRBJ1-2; possibly TRBD1 for D (6 bases). With 1 base removed from V and 6 bases from J, the gap between germline ends came to 15 bases. This CDR3 has 14 residues. CDR1 and CDR2 from the germline V gene are SQVTM and ANQGSEA. The CDR3 bases are TGCAGCGTTGAAGCACCCCTGGGGGCAAATGGCTACACCTTC. Translation gives CSVEAPLGANGYTF.